The present T cell receptor (beta chain) was sequenced within a study of T cells after yellow fever vaccination (dated by TCRdb to between 2017 and 2020). Turning to the overall study: Libraries from fractions with low cell numbers were prepared with the SMART-Seq v4 Ultra Low Input RNA kit. Blood was collected at multiple timepoints before and after primary and secondary immunization, and bulk PBMC replicates and cell subsets were isolated. To track T-cell clones before and after primary and booster YFV17D yellow fever vaccination, bulk TCR alpha and beta repertoires were sequenced longitudinally. The cohort comprised two healthy male donors, one aged 18 to 29 and one aged 30 to 40 years.

Summary of the overall study and its limitations: Compared with the primary T-cell response, the secondary T-cell response was weaker but faster, peaking on day 5 rather than day 15. After the booster, most of the clones that had expanded following primary vaccination were detected again (roughly 97% of CD4 and 80% to 90% of CD8), which suggests that memory was broadly maintained. FACS-sorted repertoires could contain abundant contaminating clonotypes from the bulk population, so computational filtering was required. Only two donors were included in the study, so the extent to which the findings can be generalized is limited. A small share of clonotypes was detected in both CD4 and CD8 compartments, with the overlap likely arising from convergent recombination.

Read against the paper, the sample's treatment or condition label means: live attenuated yellow fever vaccine strain. PBMCs were isolated from peripheral blood using a standard Ficoll-Paque protocol. CD4 and CD8 T-cell fractions were isolated with Dynabeads CD4 and CD8 positive selection kits. TriZol was used to extract RNA from bulk PBMCs, from CD4 and CD8 fractions, and from dextramer-positive and dextramer-negative fractions. This clonotype appeared many times. Its specific antigen is unknown. Base qualities are not recorded, but no much larger clone differs from it by a single base. TCR cDNA was synthesized by 5'RACE template switching, through which a universal primer site and unique molecular identifiers were introduced. Priming for cDNA synthesis came from both the TCR alpha and TCR beta constant segments. Library amplification involved two PCR steps, and the second step added sample barcodes and sequencing adapters. Sequencing of libraries was done on Illumina HiSeq 2500 (2x100 bp) or NovaSeq (2x150 bp). The study's own analysis went as follows. MIGEC handled demultiplexing of reads and collapsing into UMI consensus sequences, while MiXCR performed V(D)J alignment. Vaccine-responding clonotypes were defined with edgeR using replicate PBMC samples, requiring FDR below 0.01 and a log2 fold change above 5 up to day 15. Each bulk clonotype was labeled CD4 or CD8 based on which sequenced repertoire, CD4 or CD8, contained the clonotype at higher abundance. TCRdb applied fastp at Q25 and MiXCR to the public reads, then kept only in-frame beta chains. Here each entry gathers all rows of one CDR3 protein and keeps the most common genes and DNA. Here the V and J calls rest on TCRdb's processing, not on the authors' analysis. The sample profile shows about 230,000 distinct CDR3 sequences; more than 6.5% of them were found once. About 0.95% of the sample belongs to the ten largest clones.

The source material was CD4+ T cells sorted from PBMCs, sampled on the day of the yellow fever booster vaccination. The receptor was derived from a man aged 25-45 years who received the YFV17D yellow fever vaccine.

CDR3 loop: CASSRWGSETQYF. The DNA sequence follows: TGTGCCAGCAGCCGCTGGGGGTCGGAGACCCAGTACTTC. The chain couples TRBV7-2 to TRBJ2-5; the D call is possibly TRBD1 or TRBD2, each sharing 5 bases. From the cysteine up to the phenylalanine, the CDR3 has a length of 13 residues. Solely the CDR3 DNA is kept, with 39 bases framed from the first base. Via the germline V gene, CDR1 is SGHTA and CDR2 FQGNSA. A distance of 12 bases separates the germline ends of V and J, which lose 5 bases and 5 bases respectively. With all but the CDR3 taken from the reference TRBV7-2 and TRBJ2-5 genes, the full variable domain is: GAGVSQSPSNKVTEKGKDVELRCDPISGHTALYWYRQSLGQGLEFLIYFQGNSAPDKSGLPSDRFSAERTGGSVSTLTIQRTQQEDSAVYLCASSRWGSETQYFGPGTRLLVL.